These 21 T cell receptor beta chains originate from one sample sequenced in a study of T cells expressing NK-cell markers. TCRdb re-called the 5' RACE reads and catalogs CDR3 proteins one per entry, DNA excluded. The table gives about 380,000 distinct CDR3 sequences; the top ten clones make up roughly 5.4% of it. Specimen: blood T cells: a sorted CD56 or NKG2C T cell subset, CD4+ or CD8+ T cells, or bulk PBMC T cells (not recorded which). The receptors derive from a man aged 18-75 years in good health.

The rearrangement uses TRBV6-1 and TRBJ2-1; TCRdb designates TRBD1, a call that cannot be tested without DNA. The germline V gene encodes CDR1 MNHNS and CDR2 SASEGT. This CDR3 is 15 amino acids long. The CDR3 here is CASSKDRVGNNEQFF.

V usage is TRBV19 and J usage is TRBJ2-7; TCRdb indicates TRBD1, and absent DNA this call remains unverified. Germline V CDR1 and CDR2: LNHDA, SQIVND (reference sequence). There are 15 residues in the CDR3. This CDR3 is CASKKGRDDYYEQYF.

V usage is TRBV29-1 and J usage is TRBJ2-5; TCRdb proposes TRBD2, but this gene call is untestable without DNA. The CDR3 totals 13 residues. Germline V gene lookup returns CDR1 SQVTM and CDR2 ANQGSEA. The CDR3 loop reads CSSGLGGGETQYF. The full variable domain, in which reference TRBV29-1 and TRBJ2-5 provide the parts outside the CDR3, is SAVISQKPSRDICQRGTSLTIQCQVDSQVTMMFWYRQQPGQSLTLIATANQGSEATYESGFVIDKFPISRPNLTFSTLTVSNMSPEDSSIYLCSSGLGGGETQYFGPGTRLLVL.

J is TRBJ2-3 and V is TRBV5-1; TCRdb picks TRBD1, but there is no DNA to check that call. The CDR3 covers 17 residues. Germline CDR1 is SGHRS and CDR2 is YFSETQ. This CDR3 reads CASSSGHGTGRGDTQYF.

The chain uses TRBV20-1 and TRBJ2-4; the TCRdb D gene call, TRBD1, has no DNA to confirm it. Germline V lookup: CDR1 DFQATT, CDR2 SNEGSKA (reference sequence). The CDR3 has 14 residues. The CDR3 here is CSAPRTGTLNIQYF.

This sequence joins TRBV18 and TRBJ2-4; TCRdb's D call, TRBD2, is unchecked because there is no DNA. The CDR3 covers 17 residues. From germline, CDR1 is KGHSH and CDR2 LQKENI. The CDR3 here is CASSRTSGGAAKNIQYF.

The CDR3: CASSNGQLGLGTQYF. The chain is built from TRBV9 and TRBJ2-5; the D call of TRBD1 rests on TCRdb alone, since no DNA is present to check it. Germline CDR1 and CDR2: SGDLS and YYNGEE. The CDR3 contains 15 residues. Full variable domain (missing parts from reference TRBV9 and TRBJ2-5): DSGVTQTPKHLITATGQRVTLRCSPRSGDLSVYWYQQSLDQGLQFLIQYYNGEERAKGNILERFSAQQFPDLHSELNLSSLELGDSALYFCASSNGQLGLGTQYFGPGTRLLVL.

The J gene is TRBJ1-2, the V gene TRBV7-2; TCRdb lists TRBD1, though no DNA is available to test this call. In germline, CDR1 is SGHTA, CDR2 FQGNSA. This CDR3 is built from 15 residues. The CDR3 loop reads CASSFQGTLNYGYTF. The whole variable domain, remainder taken from reference TRBV7-2 and TRBJ1-2, is GAGVSQSPSNKVTEKGKDVELRCDPISGHTALYWYRQSLGQGLEFLIYFQGNSAPDKSGLPSDRFSAERTGGSVSTLTIQRTQQEDSAVYLCASSFQGTLNYGYTFGSGTRLTVV.

V usage is TRBV18 and J usage is TRBJ2-1; as DNA is missing, the TRBD2 call by TCRdb cannot be tested. Germline values: CDR1 KGHSH, CDR2 LQKENI. The CDR3 is 16 residues long. CDR3 loop: CASSANLAPGRDEQFF.

The chain carries TRBV7-8 and TRBJ2-1. The CDR3 consists of 12 residues. CDR1 and CDR2 (germline): SGHVS, FQNEAQ. The CDR3 spells CASSSKRYEQFF.

The V and J genes are TRBV18 and TRBJ2-5. The V gene's germline CDR1 is KGHSH and CDR2 LQKENI. The CDR3 runs 13 residues. This CDR3 reads CASSQGIQETQYF. Together with reference TRBV18 and TRBJ2-5, the CDR3 gives the full variable domain: NAGVMQNPRHLVRRRGQEARLRCSPMKGHSHVYWYRQLPEEGLKFMVYLQKENIIDESGMPKERFSAEFPKEGPSILRIQQVVRGDSAAYFCASSQGIQETQYFGPGTRLLVL.

The J gene is TRBJ1-5, the V gene TRBV12-5. Germline assignment: CDR1 LGHNT and CDR2 FRNRAP. CDR3 length equals 14 residues. CDR3 region: CASGLLAANQPQHF.

The rearrangement joins TRBV6-1 to TRBJ2-7; absent DNA, TCRdb's TRBD2 call cannot be checked. Germline CDR1 MNHNS, CDR2 SASEGT. The CDR3 sequence is 14 residues long. The CDR3 loop is CASTPSMTTYEQYF.

The chain uses TRBV9 and TRBJ1-2; TCRdb's D call of TRBD1 is untestable without DNA. The CDR3 covers 14 residues. Germline V gene lookup returns CDR1 SGDLS and CDR2 YYNGEE. CDR3 in amino acids: CASTSGQGNYGYTF. Filled out from reference TRBV9 and TRBJ1-2, the complete variable domain reads DSGVTQTPKHLITATGQRVTLRCSPRSGDLSVYWYQQSLDQGLQFLIQYYNGEERAKGNILERFSAQQFPDLHSELNLSSLELGDSALYFCASTSGQGNYGYTFGSGTRLTVV.

The chain combines TRBV5-1 with TRBJ2-7; the D call of TRBD2 rests on TCRdb alone, since no DNA is present to check it. The CDR3 is 19 residues long. CDR1 is SGHRS, CDR2 YFSETQ, per germline. The CDR3 loop reads CASSYYPGLAGEPSYEQYF.

The chain uses TRBV5-1 and TRBJ2-7; the D gene TCRdb calls, TRBD2, cannot be checked with no DNA. The length of the CDR3 is 17 residues. In germline, CDR1 is SGHRS, CDR2 YFSETQ. CDR3 region: CASSLFSGGSSSYEQYF.

The chain couples TRBV6-4 to TRBJ2-3; TCRdb calls TRBD1, which cannot be checked without DNA. Germline V gene data show CDR1 as MRHNA and CDR2 as SNTAGT. The CDR3 covers 14 residues. CDR3 region: CASSVGGAADTQYF.

The rearrangement uses TRBV21-1 and TRBJ2-1; TCRdb calls TRBD2, which cannot be checked without DNA. TRBV21-1 is annotated as a pseudogene. The CDR3 consists of 19 residues. The CDR3 here is CASSKALSRGLAGYNEQFF.

The chain recombines TRBV5-1 with TRBJ1-2; TCRdb's D gene call, TRBD1, goes unchecked for lack of DNA. Germline loops: CDR1 SGHRS, CDR2 YFSETQ. The CDR3 loop spans 20 amino acids. CDR3 loop: CASSPGYRGEGPVANYGYTF.

The chain uses TRBV27 and TRBJ2-7; TCRdb's D call of TRBD1 is untestable without DNA. CDR1 MNHEY and CDR2 SMNVEV come from the germline V gene (reference sequence). The CDR3 length is 16 residues. The CDR3 region is CASSPPDRITTYEQYF.

The chain is built from TRBV5-1 and TRBJ2-2. CDR3 size: 14 residues. Germline assignment: CDR1 SGHRS and CDR2 YFSETQ. The CDR3 reads CASTLNVGPGELFF.